Listed below are T cell receptor beta chains from one sample, sequenced in a study of cytomegalovirus exposure and HLA in healthy donors. Sequenced by immunoSEQ multiplex PCR; TCRdb stores in-frame clones only, minus some. The sample carries approximately 110,000 clones, roughly 80% recorded once. Input material: PBMCs. The receptor source for this set is a man aged 25 to 40 in good health and CMV-seropositive. CDR3s include the opening cysteine and the closing phenylalanine or tryptophan. D genes are given only for firm matches. Part of the rows lack a size; the others show once, few, many or a class for expanded clones.

cdr3_nt: TGTGCCAGCAGACTCCTCGGGACAGGGAGCTACGAGCAGTACTTC
cdr3_aa: CASRLLGTGSYEQYF
d_call: TRBD1
v_call: TRBV6-1
j_call: TRBJ2-7
clone_size: few

cdr3_nt: TGTGCCAGCAGCTCTATTTCGGGAGGGGACACCGGGGAGCTGTTTTTT
cdr3_aa: CASSSISGGDTGELFF
d_call: TRBD2
v_call: TRBV7-7
j_call: TRBJ2-2
clone_size: NA

cdr3_nt: TGCGCCACCTCTAGATGGGGAGAAAGGGAGACCCAGTACTTC
cdr3_aa: CATSRWGERETQYF
d_call: NA
v_call: TRBV10-2
j_call: TRBJ2-5
clone_size: NA

cdr3_nt: TGTGCCAGTAGTATTCTGGGGGCGCCCTCCTACGAGCAGTACTTC
cdr3_aa: CASSILGAPSYEQYF
d_call: NA
v_call: TRBV19
j_call: TRBJ2-7
clone_size: NA

cdr3_nt: TGTGCCAGCAGCCAAGAGGCCATCTCCTACGAGCAGTACTTC
cdr3_aa: CASSQEAISYEQYF
d_call: NA
v_call: TRBV14
j_call: TRBJ2-7
clone_size: NA

cdr3_nt: TGCGCCAGCAGCTTGGGGGACAGTCCTGAAGCTTTCTTT
cdr3_aa: CASSLGDSPEAFF
d_call: TRBD1
v_call: TRBV5-1
j_call: TRBJ1-1
clone_size: NA

cdr3_nt: TGCGCCAGCAGCTTTTCGGGACTGCCTTACACTGAAGCTTTCTTT
cdr3_aa: CASSFSGLPYTEAFF
d_call: NA
v_call: TRBV5-1
j_call: TRBJ1-1
clone_size: NA

cdr3_nt: TGTGCCATCAGTGAGTCGGCTAGCGCCTACAATGAGCAGTTCTTC
cdr3_aa: CAISESASAYNEQFF
d_call: NA
v_call: TRBV10-3
j_call: TRBJ2-1
clone_size: NA

cdr3_nt: TGCGCCAGCAGCCTCGGACTAGCGGGAGGTTCTAGCACAGATACGCAGTATTTT
cdr3_aa: CASSLGLAGGSSTDTQYF
d_call: TRBD2
v_call: TRBV5-1
j_call: TRBJ2-3
clone_size: NA

cdr3_nt: TGTGCCACCAGCAGAGAAGGGGGCAGAGCTTTCTTT
cdr3_aa: CATSREGGRAFF
d_call: TRBD1
v_call: TRBV15
j_call: TRBJ1-1
clone_size: NA

cdr3_nt: TGCGCCAGCAGCTTGGCTGGCAGGTCAGGGCATGGGCTGTTTTTT
cdr3_aa: CASSLAGRSGHGLFF
d_call: NA
v_call: TRBV5-1
j_call: TRBJ1-4
clone_size: NA

cdr3_nt: TGTGCCAGCAGCTCCCCCGACAGGGACTATGAGCAGTTCTTC
cdr3_aa: CASSSPDRDYEQFF
d_call: NA
v_call: TRBV13
j_call: TRBJ2-1
clone_size: few

cdr3_nt: TGTGCCAGCAGCTTGGATAGCCTGACAGGACCTGAAAAACTGTTTTTT
cdr3_aa: CASSLDSLTGPEKLFF
d_call: NA
v_call: TRBV5-8
j_call: TRBJ1-4
clone_size: few

cdr3_nt: TGTGCCAGCTCACCATTGAAACAGCGGGACTTAGAGCAGTACTTC
cdr3_aa: CASSPLKQRDLEQYF
d_call: TRBD2
v_call: TRBV18
j_call: TRBJ2-7
clone_size: NA

cdr3_nt: TGTGCCAGCAGCTTAGCCGCCCTAGCTGCAAACATTCAGTACTTC
cdr3_aa: CASSLAALAANIQYF
d_call: NA
v_call: TRBV7-2
j_call: TRBJ2-4
clone_size: NA

cdr3_nt: TGTGCCAGCAGCCACCGGGACAGGGGTGGGGGGAACACTGAAGCTTTCTTT
cdr3_aa: CASSHRDRGGGNTEAFF
d_call: TRBD1
v_call: TRBV14
j_call: TRBJ1-1
clone_size: NA